The clone carrying this T cell receptor beta chain has a count of ten or more. What it binds is not known. The entry originates in a study of T cells in Graves' hyperthyroidism and ophthalmopathy. Study conclusions and caveats: The majority of expanded thyroid clonotypes above 0.001 also appeared in blood.

The V end lost 2 bases, the J end lost 4 bases, and 9 bases lay between the germline ends. Germline V lookup: CDR1 MNHEY, CDR2 SMNVEV (reference sequence). This CDR3 has 13 residues. Hyperthyroidism, newly diagnosed and lasting under 2 months, affected patients aged 18 to 65. Template material for amplifying TCR beta CDR3 regions consisted of RNA transcripts. The study used the HTBI primer set for a first-round RT-PCR of the TCR CDR3. Each CDR3 protein is one row after TCRdb ran MiXCR on the multiplex PCR reads. The sample includes hundreds of thousands of distinct CDR3 sequences, 14% of them seen just once.

This sequence was found in a woman aged 18-29 years with Graves' hyperthyroidism. The V and J genes are TRBV27 and TRBJ2-7; D remains ambiguous. The specimen was blood. CDR3 amino acids: CASSLSPRYEQYF. The CDR3 bases are TGTGCCAGCAGTTTAAGCCCGCGTTACGAGCAGTACTTC.